This T cell receptor beta chain was obtained from a study of CD8+CD57+ T cells in acquired aplastic anemia. Turning to the study itself: Sorted CD4+ and CD8+ cell DNA averaged approximately 3.2 ug.

Whole-study results and caveats: The study found no significant CD8+ Simpson's diversity difference between patients and controls. Found in both controls and patients were about 30 CD8+ CDR3 sequences.

Including both end residues, the CDR3 is 15 amino acids long. Germline assignment: CDR1 SNHLY and CDR2 FYNNEI. For this clonotype: The antigen is not known. Given the absence of the conserved phenylalanine or tryptophan at the CDR3 end, a read error is likely. Because the CDR3's place on the DNA is in doubt, the DNA is left out and the CDR3 is given as listed by TCRdb.

Using genomic DNA as the template, TCR beta VDJ and CDR3 profiling was carried out. TCRdb re-called the reads with MiXCR, one entry per CDR3 protein. The sample lists around 250,000 distinct CDR3 sequences, roughly 80% occurring once. Before being chosen for sequencing, patients had shown CD8+CD57+ cell expansion by flow cytometry. There were no patients without severe acquired aplastic anemia. This chain uses TRBV2 with TRBJ2-5; TRBD1, the table's D call, lacks a check against the DNA. Sequencing was done on a sample of sorted CD4+, CD8+, or CD8+CD57+ T cells (not recorded which) from PBMCs. This TCR was sampled from a human donor with aplastic anemia. The CDR3 sequence: CASSVRGIHGQFFGL.